The T cell receptor beta chain described here comes from a study of Graves' ophthalmopathy and Graves' hyperthyroidism. Points from the study as a whole: In separating ophthalmopathy from stable hyperthyroidism, a 13-signature model achieved about 91% sensitivity and 75% to 84% specificity. A majority of expanded thyroid clonotypes exceeding 0.001 frequency were likewise present in blood.

Note on this clonotype: Its antigen is unidentified.

The CDR3 is made up of 17 amino acids. The V gene end was trimmed by 7 bases and the J gene end by 1 base; junction bases not matched to a gene: 15. CDR3 regions of TCR beta were amplified from RNA transcripts. A first-round RT-PCR used HTBI primers, followed by a second-round multiplex PCR. One entry per CDR3 protein, called by TCRdb with MiXCR from the multiplex PCR reads. The sample carries over a million distinct CDR3 sequences, about 40% recorded once. Aged 18 to 65, hyperthyroidism patients had been newly diagnosed, with under 2 months' duration. Excluded: other autoimmune disease, uncontrolled infection, pregnancy or lactation.

This rearrangement joins TRBV12-3 or TRBV12-4 to TRBJ1-2; 7 bases fit TRBD1. The TCR sequence derives from an adult man with Graves' hyperthyroidism. Input material: peripheral blood or thyroid tissue (not recorded which). The CDR3 here is CASTFTSGTEYNYGYTF. CDR3 in DNA: TGTGCCAGCACCTTCACATCCGGGACAGAGTATAACTATGGCTACACCTTC.